These 19 T cell receptor beta chains were all obtained from the same sample, sequenced in a study of T cell responses to AZD1222 COVID-19 vaccine. Clones were read by immunoSEQ multiplex PCR, and TCRdb kept only the in-frame ones, dropping some. The data show about 140,000 clones, 70% to 90% seen once. The sample was peripheral blood, taken on day 0 of AZD1222 vaccination. The receptors come from an adult in good health.

The rearrangement uses TRBV20-1 and TRBJ2-1; no firm D call. This CDR3 spans 12 amino acids. The V end lost 3 bases, the J end lost 5 bases, and 8 bases lay between the germline ends. In germline, CDR1 is DFQATT, CDR2 SNEGSKA (reference sequence). The CDR3 DNA is TGCAGTGCTAGTTTCAGCGACAATGAGCAGTTCTTC. Translation: CSASFSDNEQFF.

The V and J genes are TRBV25-1 and TRBJ1-1; D is uncertain. Trimming shortened V by 5 bases and J by 0 bases, and 1 base separated the two germline ends. Germline loops: CDR1 MGHDK, CDR2 SYGVNS. The CDR3 covers 11 residues. CDR3 sequence: CASSMNTEAFF. The CDR3 nucleotides read TGTGCCAGCAGTATGAACACTGAAGCTTTCTTT.

The chain couples TRBV28 to TRBJ1-2; weak D call: TRBD1 (5 bases). CDR3 length: 15 residues. Per the germline V gene, CDR1 is MDHEN and CDR2 is SYDVKM. Trimming took off 4 bases at V and 10 bases at J, with 22 bases between the two ends. The CDR3 loop is CASSSPGTASMVYTF. The CDR3 DNA reads as TGTGCCAGCAGTTCGCCTGGGACGGCAAGTATGGTCTACACCTTC.

V and J are TRBV7-9 and TRBJ2-5; 7 nucleotides agree with TRBD2. The germline CDR1 and CDR2 sequences are SEHNR and FQNEAQ (reference sequence). This CDR3 contains 15 residues. V shed 4 bases, J shed 1 base, and the junction held 6 bases outside the gene matches. For the CDR3, the DNA is TGTGCCAGCAGCTCCCGTGGCGGGAGCCAAGAGACCCAGTACTTC. It translates to CASSSRGGSQETQYF.

The chain couples TRBV18 to TRBJ1-2; TRBD1 aligns across 11 bases. Unmatched junction bases numbered 10, after V lost 2 bases and J lost 8 bases. Germline values: CDR1 KGHSH, CDR2 LQKENI. The CDR3 extends over 16 amino acids. The CDR3 reads CASSPGVGQGAGGYTF. For the CDR3, the DNA is TGTGCCAGCTCACCAGGGGTCGGACAGGGGGCTGGCGGCTACACCTTC.

The chain joins TRBV25-1 to TRBJ2-1, with 8 nucleotides matching TRBD1. This CDR3 has 13 amino acids. J was trimmed by 7 bases and V by 4 bases; bases with no gene match: 3. CDR1 MGHDK and CDR2 SYGVNS come from the germline V gene. The CDR3 sequence is CASSGTGRNEQFF. The CDR3 bases are TGTGCCAGCAGTGGGACAGGGAGGAATGAGCAGTTCTTC.

V gene TRBV19 combines with J gene TRBJ1-1; 12 bases are shared with TRBD1. Per the germline V gene, CDR1 is LNHDA and CDR2 is SQIVND (reference sequence). The V segment lost 8 bases and the J segment 5 bases; nucleotides outside the gene matches: 6. CDR3 length: 14 residues. CDR3 region: CASRGQGAGTEAFF. CDR3 DNA: TGTGCCAGTCGGGGACAGGGGGCAGGGACTGAAGCTTTCTTT.

CDR3 amino acids: CASSELGEETQYF. DNA of the CDR3: TGTGCCAGCAGTGAATTGGGGGAAGAGACCCAGTACTTC. The genes are TRBV25-1 and TRBJ2-5; D could derive from TRBD1 or TRBD2 (5 bases each). The germline CDR1 and CDR2 sequences are MGHDK and SYGVNS. V was pared by 1 base and J by 3 bases, with 6 bases between. The CDR3 runs 13 residues.

This clone was found a few times. The same CDR3 can be traced to other DNA sequences in this sample. The rearrangement uses TRBV14 and TRBJ2-2; TRBD2 aligns across 10 bases. CDR1 SGHDN and CDR2 FVKESK come from the germline V gene. With V trimmed by 1 base and J by 5 bases, 4 bases remained unmatched. The CDR3 extends over 16 amino acids. The CDR3 is CASSQVSGRGTGELFF. CDR3 nucleotides: TGTGCCAGCAGCCAAGTGAGCGGGAGGGGGACCGGGGAGCTGTTTTTT.

This chain links TRBV2 with TRBJ2-2; TRBD2 matches 12 bases. CDR1 and CDR2 from the germline V gene are SNHLY and FYNNEI. This CDR3 contains 17 residues. Losses at the gene ends were 5 bases for V and 0 bases for J; bases not matched to a gene: 4. The CDR3 spells CASSSTSGSSNTGELFF. DNA for the CDR3: TGTGCCAGCAGTTCGACTAGCGGGAGTTCGAACACCGGGGAGCTGTTTTTT.

The chain is built from TRBV30 and TRBJ1-1; D unresolved. The CDR3 extends over 11 amino acids. The germline V and J ends were trimmed by 3 bases and 3 bases, with 5 bases remaining between them. Germline CDR1 reads GTSNPN; CDR2 reads SVGIG (reference sequence). CDR3 bases: TGTGCCTGGAGCCGGGACACTGAAGCTTTCTTT. It encodes CAWSRDTEAFF.

The chain uses TRBV7-2 and TRBJ1-2, with a tentative D call TRBD1 (5 bases). The germline CDR1 and CDR2 sequences are SGHTA and FQGNSA. The ends were cut back, 3 bases at V and 5 bases at J, with 13 bases in the middle. This CDR3 contains 14 residues. The CDR3 sequence is CASSLRQGVYGYTF. The CDR3 coding sequence is TGTGCCAGCAGCTTGAGGCAGGGTGTTTATGGCTACACCTTC.

This rearrangement joins TRBV25-1 to TRBJ1-1; D is perhaps TRBD1 (6 bases). V was trimmed by 2 bases and J by 5 bases, leaving 15 bases between them. CDR3 length: 15 amino acids. In germline, CDR1 is MGHDK, CDR2 SYGVNS. CDR3 DNA sequence: TGTGCCAGCAGTGAAGGGGGCCCCCGATCGACTGAAGCTTTCTTT. It yields the protein CASSEGGPRSTEAFF.

The rearrangement links TRBV6-5 to TRBJ1-5, with D uncertain. This CDR3 is built from 15 residues. V shed 7 bases and J shed 0 bases, with 13 bases lying between them. Germline CDR1 reads MNHEY; CDR2 reads SVGAGI. CDR3 bases: TGTGCCAGCACCGGAGGGAGCCTTAGCAATCAGCCCCAGCATTTT. This encodes CASTGGSLSNQPQHF.

The gene calls are TRBV4-3 and TRBJ1-2; D call uncertain. From germline, CDR1 is LGHNA and CDR2 YSLEER. This CDR3 contains 14 residues. The ends were cut back, 1 base at V and 7 bases at J, with 13 bases in the middle. The CDR3 region is CASSQGATDRGYTF. The DNA for the CDR3 is TGCGCCAGCAGCCAAGGGGCGACCGACCGTGGCTACACCTTC.

This sequence joins TRBV6-4 and TRBJ2-3, with D unclear. From germline, CDR1 is MRHNA and CDR2 SNTAGT. The CDR3 extends over 11 amino acids. V lost 7 bases and J lost 8, with 10 bases in between. CDR3 region: CASTFWVTQYF. In nucleotides, the CDR3 is TGTGCCAGCACCTTTTGGGTTACGCAGTATTTT.

The chain links TRBV5-1 to TRBJ2-7; weak D call: TRBD2 (6 bases). This CDR3 is 14 amino acids long. The germline CDR1 and CDR2 sequences are SGHRS and YFSETQ. V gave up 0 bases and J gave up 1 base, with 8 bases separating them. DNA for the CDR3: TGCGCCAGCAGCTTGGTGGCGGGATCCTACGAGCAGTACTTC. This codes for CASSLVAGSYEQYF.

The chain employs TRBV6-6 and TRBJ2-7, with D uncertain. The CDR3 runs 12 residues. Between the trimmed V and J ends, which lost 5 bases and 7 bases, there was a span of 12 bases. Looked up from germline, CDR1 is MNHNY and CDR2 is SVGAGI (reference sequence). The CDR3 bases are TGTGCCAGCAGTCTACAGCTTTCGGAGCAGTACTTC. Its translation: CASSLQLSEQYF.

The CDR3 DNA is TGTGCCAGCAGTTTAGCGGGAGACGGAGTCGATGAGCAGTTCTTC. Amino acid sequence: CASSLAGDGVDEQFF. V is TRBV6-4 and J is TRBJ2-1; 9 bases map to TRBD2. Germline CDR1 is MRHNA and CDR2 is SNTAGT. This CDR3 is 15 amino acids long. J was trimmed by 8 bases and V by 5 bases; bases with no gene match: 10.